The rows below give T cell receptor beta chains drawn from one sample of a study of blood T cell repertoires in COVID-19. The assay was immunoSEQ multiplex PCR, and TCRdb's table has in-frame clones only and misses some. Here the sample spans about 220,000 clones, 86% being singletons. Source material: PBMCs or T cells enriched from blood (not recorded which). Receptors were obtained from a woman aged 40 to 50 with acute COVID-19. Both conserved end residues are trimmed from each CDR3. Each record gives: V gene, CDR3 protein.

>TRBV12-3/TRBV12-4
ASRSGQGTF
>TRBV6-5
ASRRQGAVGEKLF
>TRBV9
ASSVTTGTTEAF
>TRBV9
ASSAFRDRSNSPLH
>TRBV6-6
ASSYGDTYSYNEQF
>TRBV20-1
RGQNNEQF
>TRBV9
ASSDGSNSGNTIY
>TRBV27
ASKTGANYGYT
>TRBV6-5
ASRPRTGWGNTIY
>TRBV6-5
ASRKDRGEYNEQF
>TRBV30
AWSRTGGRTGELF
>TRBV15
ATSRKRGYGETQY
>TRBV6-2/TRBV6-3
ASSYPGQGDYGYT
>TRBV18
ASSFSGNPGTQY
>TRBV25-1
ATREGWQETQY
>TRBV7-3
ASSDSLNTEAF
>TRBV2
ASSRGGSTEAF
>TRBV29-1
SVKTGGDTGELF
>TRBV10-1
ASSVRGTTEAF
>TRBV5-8
ASSPRGQGNTEAF
>TRBV18
ASSPEGGYGYT
>TRBV5-5
ASSLVVTGDNYGYT
>TRBV12-3/TRBV12-4
AIHPRGNGYT
>TRBV2
ASSEEDKSSYNEQF
>TRBV7-9
ASSPPTGTYNEQF
>TRBV2
ASSASQGALGYT
>TRBV10-3
AMSGQPRYGYT
>TRBV29-1
SGGDRSGYEQY
>TRBV6-2/TRBV6-3
ASSFQVRNGEAF
>TRBV7-2
ASSSQRRAGNTEAF
>TRBV7-2
ASSSRAGTGPGEQY
>TRBV12-3/TRBV12-4
ASRAPGGYT
>TRBV7-9
ASSLKTGGTAEAF
>TRBV5-4
ASSLDRNYGYT
>TRBV2
ASSEAGKWAYGYT
>TRBV2
ASSEAVGLQH
>TRBV4-1
ASSQERVQETQY
>TRBV5-1
ASSSSPQETQY
>TRBV12-3/TRBV12-4
ASSRDRGDRLF
>TRBV21-1
ASSRKNTGPQETQY
>TRBV7-9
ASSPPDRGRWYGYT
>TRBV25-1
ASSVQALNTEAF
>TRBV19
ASRVRLYSNQPQH
>TRBV19
ASSPGDRGNTEAF
>TRBV5-1
ASSAGGEMNTEAF
>TRBV24-1
ATSDPTGGAYLQETQY